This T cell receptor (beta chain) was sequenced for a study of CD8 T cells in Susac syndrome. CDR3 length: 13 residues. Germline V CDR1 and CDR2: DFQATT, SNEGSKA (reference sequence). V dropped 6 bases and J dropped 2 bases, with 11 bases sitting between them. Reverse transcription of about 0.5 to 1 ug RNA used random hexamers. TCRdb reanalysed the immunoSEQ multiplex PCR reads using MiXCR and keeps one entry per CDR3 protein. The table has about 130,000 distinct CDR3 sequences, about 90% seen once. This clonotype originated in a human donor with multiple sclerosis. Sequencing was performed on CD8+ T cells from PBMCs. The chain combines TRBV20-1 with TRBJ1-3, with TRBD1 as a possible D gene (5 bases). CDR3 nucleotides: TGCAGTGCCAGGGCGGGGGCTGGAAACACCATATATTTT. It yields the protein CSARAGAGNTIYF.